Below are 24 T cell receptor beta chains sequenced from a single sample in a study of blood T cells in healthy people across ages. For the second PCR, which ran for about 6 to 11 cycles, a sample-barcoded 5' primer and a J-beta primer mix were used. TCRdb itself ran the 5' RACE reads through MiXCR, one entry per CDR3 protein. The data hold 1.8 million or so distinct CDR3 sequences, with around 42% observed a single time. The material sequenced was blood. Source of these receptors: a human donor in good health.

CDR3 nucleotide sequence: TGTGCCAGCAGGCGCGACGTTGAGGATGGCTACACCTTC. The encoded protein is CASRRDVEDGYTF. V and J are TRBV7-9 and TRBJ1-2; D gene unclear. V was cut by 6 bases and J by 6 bases, with 14 bases left in between. This CDR3 region has 13 residues. Germline V gene lookup returns CDR1 SEHNR and CDR2 FQNEAQ (reference sequence). The full variable domain, completed using reference TRBV7-9 and TRBJ1-2, is DTGVSQNPRHKITKRGQNVTFRCDPISEHNRLYWYRQTLGQGPEFLTYFQNEAQLEKSRLLSDRFSAERPKGSFSTLEIQRTEQGDSAMYLCASRRDVEDGYTFGSGTRLTVV.

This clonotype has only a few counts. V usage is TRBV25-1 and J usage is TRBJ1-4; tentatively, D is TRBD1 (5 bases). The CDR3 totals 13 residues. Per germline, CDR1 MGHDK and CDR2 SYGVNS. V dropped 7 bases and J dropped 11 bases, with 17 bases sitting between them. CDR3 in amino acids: CASTSQGEGKLFF. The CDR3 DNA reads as TGTGCCAGCACTTCCCAGGGCGAGGGGAAACTGTTTTTT.

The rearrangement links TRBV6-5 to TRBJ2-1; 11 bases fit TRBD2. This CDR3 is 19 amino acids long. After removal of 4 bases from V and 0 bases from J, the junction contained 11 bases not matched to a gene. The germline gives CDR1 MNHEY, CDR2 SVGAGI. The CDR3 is CASSLLRTSGFSSYNEQFF. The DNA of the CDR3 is TGTGCCAGCAGTTTGCTTCGGACTAGCGGGTTTAGCTCCTACAATGAGCAGTTCTTC.

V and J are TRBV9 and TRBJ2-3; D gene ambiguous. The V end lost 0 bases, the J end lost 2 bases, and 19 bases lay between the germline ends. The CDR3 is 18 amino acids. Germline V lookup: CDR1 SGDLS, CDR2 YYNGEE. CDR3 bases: TGTGCCAGCAGCGTAGAAGGGTTCGTCTCCTTCACCACAGATACGCAGTATTTT. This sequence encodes CASSVEGFVSFTTDTQYF.

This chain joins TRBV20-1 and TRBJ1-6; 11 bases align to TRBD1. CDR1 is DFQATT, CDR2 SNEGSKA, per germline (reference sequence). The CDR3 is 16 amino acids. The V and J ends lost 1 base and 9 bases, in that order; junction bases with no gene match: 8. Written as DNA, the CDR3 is TGCAGTGCTAGAGTGAGGGACAGGGGGGACATTTCACCCCTCCACTTT. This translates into CSARVRDRGDISPLHF.

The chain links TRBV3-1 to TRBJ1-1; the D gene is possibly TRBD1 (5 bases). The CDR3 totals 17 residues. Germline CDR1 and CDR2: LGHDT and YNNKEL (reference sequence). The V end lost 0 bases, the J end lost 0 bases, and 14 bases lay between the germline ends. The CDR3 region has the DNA TGTGCCAGCAGCCAAGAGGGGATTTGGGGCATGAACACTGAAGCTTTCTTT. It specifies CASSQEGIWGMNTEAFF.

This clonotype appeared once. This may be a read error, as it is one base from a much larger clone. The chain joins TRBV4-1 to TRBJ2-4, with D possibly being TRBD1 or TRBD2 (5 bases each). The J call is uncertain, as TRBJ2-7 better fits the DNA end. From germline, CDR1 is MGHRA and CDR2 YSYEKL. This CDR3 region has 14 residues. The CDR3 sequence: CASGQRDGSYEQYF. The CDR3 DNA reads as TGCGCCAGCGGCCAAAGGGACGGATCCTACGAGCAGTACTTC.

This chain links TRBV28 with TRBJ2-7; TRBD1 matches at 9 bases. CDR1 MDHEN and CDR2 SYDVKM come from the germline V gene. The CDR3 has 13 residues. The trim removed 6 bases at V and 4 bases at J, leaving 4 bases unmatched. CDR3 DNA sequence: TGTGCCAGCAGATATGACAGGGGGTACGAGCAGTACTTC. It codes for CASRYDRGYEQYF. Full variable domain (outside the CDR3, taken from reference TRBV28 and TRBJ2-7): DVKVTQSSRYLVKRTGEKVFLECVQDMDHENMFWYRQDPGLGLRLIYFSYDVKMKEKGDIPEGYSVSREKKERFSLILESASTNQTSMYLCASRYDRGYEQYFGPGTRLTVT.

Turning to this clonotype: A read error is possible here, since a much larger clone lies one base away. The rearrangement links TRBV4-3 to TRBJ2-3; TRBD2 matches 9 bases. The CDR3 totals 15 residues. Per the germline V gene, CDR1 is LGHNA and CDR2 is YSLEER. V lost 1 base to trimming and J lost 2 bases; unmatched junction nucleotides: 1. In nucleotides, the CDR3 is TGCGCCAGCAGCCAAGGGACTAGCGACACAGATACGCAGTATTTT. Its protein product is CASSQGTSDTDTQYF.

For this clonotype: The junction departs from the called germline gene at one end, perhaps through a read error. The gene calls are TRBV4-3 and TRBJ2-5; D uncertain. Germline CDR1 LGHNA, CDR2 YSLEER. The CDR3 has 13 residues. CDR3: CAGSQQAQETQYF. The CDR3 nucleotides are TGCGCCGGCAGCCAACAAGCACAAGAGACCCAGTACTTC.

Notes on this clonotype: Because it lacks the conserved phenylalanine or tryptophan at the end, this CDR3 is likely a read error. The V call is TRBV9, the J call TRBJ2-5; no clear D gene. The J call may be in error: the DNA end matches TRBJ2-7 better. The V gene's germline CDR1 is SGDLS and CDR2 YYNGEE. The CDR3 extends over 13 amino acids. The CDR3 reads CASSVRSAYEQYC. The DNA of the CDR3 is TGTGCCAGCAGCGTTAGGAGTGCCTACGAGCAGTACTGC.

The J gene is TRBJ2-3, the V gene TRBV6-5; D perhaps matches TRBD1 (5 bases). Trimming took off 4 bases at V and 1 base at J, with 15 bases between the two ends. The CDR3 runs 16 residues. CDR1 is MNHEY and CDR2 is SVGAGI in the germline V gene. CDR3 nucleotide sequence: TGTGCCAGCAGTTCTTCCAGGGTTGAGGGCACAGATACGCAGTATTTT. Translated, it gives CASSSSRVEGTDTQYF.

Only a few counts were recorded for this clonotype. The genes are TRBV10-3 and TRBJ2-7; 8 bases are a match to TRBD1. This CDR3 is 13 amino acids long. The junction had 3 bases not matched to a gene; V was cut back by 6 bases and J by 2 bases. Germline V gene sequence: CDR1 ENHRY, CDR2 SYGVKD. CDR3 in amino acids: CAIRGTGPYEQYF. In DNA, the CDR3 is TGTGCCATCAGGGGGACAGGTCCCTACGAGCAGTACTTC.

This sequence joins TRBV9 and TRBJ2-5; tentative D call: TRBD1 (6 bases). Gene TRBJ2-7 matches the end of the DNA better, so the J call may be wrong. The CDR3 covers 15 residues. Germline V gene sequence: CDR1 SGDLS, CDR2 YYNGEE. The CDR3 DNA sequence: TGTGCCAGCAGCGTAACAGGACAGAAGGTCGACGAGCAGTACTTC. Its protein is CASSVTGQKVDEQYF.

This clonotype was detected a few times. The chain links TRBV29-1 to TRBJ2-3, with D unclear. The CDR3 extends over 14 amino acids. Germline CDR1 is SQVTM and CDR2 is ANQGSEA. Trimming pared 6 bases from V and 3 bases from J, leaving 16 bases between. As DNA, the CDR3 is TGCAGCGTGCCCCAGGCCGAATCGACAGATACGCAGTATTTT. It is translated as CSVPQAESTDTQYF.

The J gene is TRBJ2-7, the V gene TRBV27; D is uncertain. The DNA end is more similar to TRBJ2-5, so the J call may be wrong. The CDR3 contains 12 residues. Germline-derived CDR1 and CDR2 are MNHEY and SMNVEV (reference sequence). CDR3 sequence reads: CASSPYRGTQYF. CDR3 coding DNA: TGTGCCAGCAGTCCCTATAGAGGGACCCAGTACTTC.

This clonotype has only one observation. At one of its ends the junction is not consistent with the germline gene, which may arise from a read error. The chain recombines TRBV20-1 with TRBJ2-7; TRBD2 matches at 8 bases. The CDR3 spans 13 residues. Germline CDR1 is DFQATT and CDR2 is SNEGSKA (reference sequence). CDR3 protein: CRARGTSNYEQYF. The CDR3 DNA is TGCCGTGCTAGGGGGACTAGTAATTACGAGCAGTACTTC.

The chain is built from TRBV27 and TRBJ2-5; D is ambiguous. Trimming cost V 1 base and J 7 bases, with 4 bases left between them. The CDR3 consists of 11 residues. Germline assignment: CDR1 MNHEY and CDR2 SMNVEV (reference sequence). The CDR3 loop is CASSLFGTQYF. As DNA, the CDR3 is TGTGCCAGCAGTTTATTTGGGACCCAGTACTTC.

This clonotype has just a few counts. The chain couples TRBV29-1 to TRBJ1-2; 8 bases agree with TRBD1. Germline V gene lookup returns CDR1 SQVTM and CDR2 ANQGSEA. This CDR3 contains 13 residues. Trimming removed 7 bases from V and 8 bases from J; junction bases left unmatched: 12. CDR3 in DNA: TGCAGCGATCAAGGACAGGGTGCACAGGGCTACACCTTC. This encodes CSDQGQGAQGYTF.

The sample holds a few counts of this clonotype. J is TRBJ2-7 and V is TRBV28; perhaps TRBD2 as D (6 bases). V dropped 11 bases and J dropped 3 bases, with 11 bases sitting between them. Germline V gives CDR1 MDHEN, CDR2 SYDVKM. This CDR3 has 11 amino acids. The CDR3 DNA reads TGTGCCGTCGGAGGGGACTACGAGCAGTACTTC. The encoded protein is CAVGGDYEQYF.

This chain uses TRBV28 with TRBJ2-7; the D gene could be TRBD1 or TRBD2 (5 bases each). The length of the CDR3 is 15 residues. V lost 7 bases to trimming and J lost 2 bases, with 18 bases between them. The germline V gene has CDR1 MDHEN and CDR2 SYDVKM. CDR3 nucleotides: TGTGCCAGCATATCCGGGACGCTCGATACCTACGAGCAGTACTTC. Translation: CASISGTLDTYEQYF.

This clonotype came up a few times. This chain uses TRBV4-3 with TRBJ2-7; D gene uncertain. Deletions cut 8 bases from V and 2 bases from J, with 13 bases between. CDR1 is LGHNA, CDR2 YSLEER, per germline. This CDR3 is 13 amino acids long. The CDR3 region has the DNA TGCGCCAGCGGTTTTGGAAAGACCTACGAGCAGTACTTC. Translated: CASGFGKTYEQYF.

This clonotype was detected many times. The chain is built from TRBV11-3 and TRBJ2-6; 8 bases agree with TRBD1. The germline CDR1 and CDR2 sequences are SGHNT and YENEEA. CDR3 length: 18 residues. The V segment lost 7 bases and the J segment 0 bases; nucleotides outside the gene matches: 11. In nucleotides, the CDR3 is TGTGCCAGCACAATTACGCAGGGGGCGCACTCTGGGGCCAACGTCCTGACTTTC. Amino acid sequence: CASTITQGAHSGANVLTF.

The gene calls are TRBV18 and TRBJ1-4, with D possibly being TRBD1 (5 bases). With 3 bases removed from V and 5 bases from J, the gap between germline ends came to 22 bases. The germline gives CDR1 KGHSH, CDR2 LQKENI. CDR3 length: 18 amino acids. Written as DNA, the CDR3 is TGTGCCAGCTCACCCCAGCGACCCCTAGACAGTGAAAATGAAAAACTGTTTTTT. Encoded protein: CASSPQRPLDSENEKLFF.